These 8 T cell receptor beta chains share one sample of origin, sequenced in a study of T-cell reconstitution after alpha-beta-depleted transplantation in children. A library of TCRbeta sequences, prepared with unique molecular identifiers, was generated. Each CDR3 protein gets one entry after TCRdb re-called the PCR reads with MiXCR. This sample yields hundreds of thousands of distinct CDR3 sequences, of which approximately 17% are seen a single time; approximately 1.1% belongs to the top ten. The material was PBMCs from the stem cell graft donor, obtained from the stem cell graft. These receptors were taken from a human donor who donated a stem cell graft to a child with acute myeloid leukemia.

This clonotype occurred many times. The genes are TRBV7-2 and TRBJ2-5; no reliable D call. The CDR3 consists of 13 residues. The germline CDR1 and CDR2 sequences are SGHTA and FQGNSA. V lost 5 bases and J 1 base, leaving 8 bases between the germline ends. The CDR3 loop reads CASSAAVQETQYF. CDR3 DNA sequence: TGTGCCAGCAGCGCAGCTGTCCAAGAGACCCAGTACTTC.

This clonotype was seen more than once but under ten times. The CDR3 is CASSHPGGGSDTQYF. CDR3 nucleotide sequence: TGTGCCAGCAGCCATCCGGGGGGCGGATCAGATACGCAGTATTTT. The chain recombines TRBV4-2 with TRBJ2-3, with a weak D call TRBD2 (7 bases). The CDR3 has 15 residues. Per the germline V gene, CDR1 is LGHNA and CDR2 is YNFKEQ. V was cut by 3 bases and J by 4 bases, with 14 bases left in between.

This clonotype was detected only a few times. The CDR3 DNA sequence: TGTGCCAGCAGTTGGAACCTAGGCACTGAAGCTTTCTTT. It specifies CASSWNLGTEAFF. The chain carries TRBV6-2 or TRBV6-3 and TRBJ1-1; D remains unclear. The germline CDR1 and CDR2 sequences are MNHEY and SVGEGT. CDR3 length: 13 amino acids. V lost 4 bases and J lost 4, with 10 bases in between.

CDR3 loop: CSAFSGGADTQYF. The CDR3 region has the DNA TGCAGTGCTTTTAGCGGGGGGGCCGATACGCAGTATTTT. The V gene is TRBV20-1, the J gene TRBJ2-3, with 11 positions matching TRBD2. Germline CDR1 and CDR2: DFQATT and SNEGSKA (reference sequence). V gave up 5 bases and J gave up 6 bases; unmatched junction bases: 4. There are 13 residues in the CDR3.

This clonotype was picked up many times. CDR3 in DNA: TGCAGTGCTCCTACAGGGGGAAAAGGCTACACCTTC. Translation: CSAPTGGKGYTF. This chain uses TRBV20-1 with TRBJ1-2, with 8 nucleotides matching TRBD1. V was pared by 5 bases and J by 8 bases, with 7 bases of the junction left unmatched. The CDR3 has 12 residues. The germline gives CDR1 DFQATT, CDR2 SNEGSKA (reference sequence).

V is TRBV12-3 or TRBV12-4 and J is TRBJ2-1; D remains ambiguous. Trimming pared 6 bases from V and 2 bases from J, leaving 14 bases between. This CDR3 spans 15 amino acids. This CDR3 is CASSSDQIPYNEQFF. For the CDR3, the DNA is TGTGCCAGCAGCTCTGACCAGATCCCCTACAATGAGCAGTTCTTC.

This clonotype was found many times. The rearrangement links TRBV5-6 to TRBJ1-6; D not resolved. Trimming removed 4 bases from V and 6 bases from J, with 11 bases in between. In germline, CDR1 is SGHDT, CDR2 YYEEEE. CDR3 size: 14 residues. The DNA of the CDR3 is TGTGCCAGCAGCAGCCTGGGGATTAATTCACCCCTCCACTTT. It translates to CASSSLGINSPLHF.

To note about this clonotype: A read error may be the cause here, since a much bigger clone is one base away. This chain joins TRBV20-1 and TRBJ2-5; D possibly corresponds to TRBD2 (6 bases). The V gene lost 3 bases and the J gene lost 6 bases, with 20 bases spanning the gap. CDR1 is DFQATT, CDR2 SNEGSKA, per germline (reference sequence). The CDR3 has 15 residues. CDR3 sequence reads: CSARSGDAGPQTQYF. The CDR3 DNA follows: TGCAGTGCTAGGTCGGGGGACGCCGGCCCGCAGACCCAGTACTTC.